The clone carrying this T cell receptor beta chain showed up just a few times. Its antigen is unidentified. Hyperthyroidism in the patients, aged 18 to 65, was newly diagnosed and under 2 months in duration. The sample, blood from the first hyperthyroidism diagnosis, precedes any ophthalmopathy symptoms. This record comes from a study of T cells in Graves' hyperthyroidism and ophthalmopathy. There were TCR beta CDR3 regions amplified from RNA transcripts. The TCR CDR3 first-round RT-PCR relied on the HTBI primer set. One entry per CDR3 protein results from TCRdb running MiXCR on the multiplex PCR reads. The sample yields 270,000 or so distinct CDR3 sequences, roughly 15% seen once. Germline loops: CDR1 ENHRY, CDR2 SYGVKD. V was pared by 2 bases and J by 3 bases, with 11 bases between. The CDR3 runs 14 residues. The study's findings and limits: Ophthalmopathy cases were set apart from stable hyperthyroidism by a 13 V-J model. Most thyroid clonotypes that were expanded above 0.001 also turned up in blood.

This TCR came from a woman aged 45-60 years with Graves' hyperthyroidism that later progressed to Graves' ophthalmopathy. The sequenced sample was blood. The chain recombines TRBV10-3 with TRBJ2-7, with D possibly being TRBD2 (7 bases). Here the CDR3 DNA reads TGTGCCATCAGTGAGGGGAGGGGGGGCTACGAGCAGTACTTC. Amino acids: CAISEGRGGYEQYF.